This TCR beta chain came from a study of PD-L1 blockade in urothelial cancer. The wider study: About 90% of the 29 patients comprised males who had bladder-origin urothelial cancer. A median about 140,000 T cells were found in blood samples. Enrolled patients had been treated previously with 0 to 3 chemotherapy regimens. Study conclusions and caveats: Clones that were tumor-associated expanded more in the blood of durable-benefit patients at 3 weeks.

Germline V CDR1 and CDR2: SNHLY, FYNNEI. Trimming left V 5 bases short and J 5 bases short, with 15 bases between. This CDR3 is built from 14 residues. Turning to this clone: Antigen specificity is unknown.

Described time point: peripheral blood 6 weeks after treatment start. Clones were read by immunoSEQ multiplex PCR, and TCRdb kept only the in-frame ones, dropping some. The sample yields about 76,000 clones, approximately 90% seen once. The clonotype originates from a woman older than 75 with urothelial cancer. V and J are TRBV2 and TRBJ1-2; a weak D match, TRBD1 (6 bases). The sample was PBMCs, taken around atezolizumab (anti-PD-L1) treatment. The CDR3 coding sequence is TGTGCCAGCAGTCAAGGGACACCCAATTATGGCTACACCTTC. It translates to CASSQGTPNYGYTF.